This section outlines one TCR beta chain sequence together with its context. This CDR3 spans 13 amino acids. V was trimmed by 0 bases and J by 3 bases, leaving 6 bases between them. In germline, CDR1 is SGHRS, CDR2 YFSETQ. Assay: immunoSEQ multiplex PCR; the TCRdb copy retains only in-frame clones and omits some. Found here are approximately 85,000 clones, about 89% of them singletons; the top ten hold 7.5% to 8%. The data originate from a study of control samples from healthy donors and cancer patients. Sequenced: blood. This sequence joins TRBV5-1 and TRBJ1-1; the D is unclear. This TCR was sampled from a woman in her sixties in good health. The CDR3 reads CASSLATDTEAFF. The CDR3 coding sequence is TGCGCCAGCAGCTTGGCGACTGACACTGAAGCTTTCTTT.